The entry below describes one T cell receptor beta chain. Its antigen is unidentified. The sample is drawn from a study of blood T cells in healthy people across ages. Points from the study as a whole: What prevented conclusive comparison of naive and antigen-experienced cells was that PBMCs were unsorted. Fewer expanded clones and more diversity marked long-lived versus aged donors.

This CDR3 region has 12 residues. The germline V gene encodes CDR1 DFQATT and CDR2 SNEGSKA (reference sequence). Primers used in a second PCR of about 7 to 11 cycles were a sample-barcoded 5' primer and a J-beta primer mix. Each CDR3 protein gets one entry after TCRdb re-called the 5' RACE reads with MiXCR. The data contain a few hundred thousand distinct CDR3 sequences, 27% of them singletons. The sequenced sample consisted of blood. The rearrangement uses TRBV20-1 and TRBJ2-1; 9 nucleotides line up with TRBD1. The last part of the DNA fits TRBJ2-7 better; the J call may be wrong. This clonotype originated in a woman aged 70-85 years in good health. CDR3 residues: CSARGQGSEQYF. CDR3 DNA: TGCAGTGCTAGGGGACAGGGTTCCGAGCAGTACTTC.